The 30 T cell receptor beta chains in this list originate from one sample, sequenced in a study of early T cells in non-severe SARS-CoV-2 infection. One entry per CDR3 protein results from TCRdb running MiXCR on the 5' RACE reads. The repertoire holds 30,000 to 40,000 distinct CDR3 sequences, with around 4.3% as singletons. Sequenced input: whole blood. The receptors here all came from an adult who was a healthcare worker with PCR-confirmed SARS-CoV-2 infection or an uninfected control (not recorded which).

This clonotype has ten or more counts. V usage is TRBV7-6 and J usage is TRBJ2-5; TRBD2 agrees at 12 bases. After removal of 3 bases from V and 5 bases from J, the junction contained 10 bases not matched to a gene. The CDR3 length is 17 residues. The germline V gene has CDR1 SGHVS and CDR2 FNYEAQ. CDR3 residues: CASSFTSGGTTRETQYF. The CDR3, as DNA: TGTGCCAGCAGCTTTACTAGCGGGGGGACTACTCGGGAGACCCAGTACTTC.

Note on this clonotype: A junction end diverges from the germline sequence, so it may reflect a read error. The chain recombines TRBV19 with TRBJ2-2; tentatively, D is TRBD1 or TRBD2 (5 bases each). From germline, CDR1 is LNHDA and CDR2 SQIVND (reference sequence). This CDR3 region has 11 residues. The CDR3 loop reads CASSRTGDLFF. CDR3 nucleotide sequence: TGTGCCAGTAGCCGGACCGGGGACCTGTTTTTT.

The rearrangement links TRBV12-3 or TRBV12-4 to TRBJ2-1, with 11 bases that match TRBD2. The CDR3 length is 17 residues. Trimming removed 1 base from V and 7 bases from J; junction bases left unmatched: 9. CDR3 bases: TGTGCCAGCAGTTTAGATCGGCTAGCGGGGGGATTTAATGAGCAGTTCTTC. This translates into CASSLDRLAGGFNEQFF.

The rearrangement joins TRBV19 to TRBJ2-2, with no clear D. The CDR3 is 13 residues long. Trimming left V 8 bases short and J 1 base short, with 8 bases between. Germline V gene data show CDR1 as LNHDA and CDR2 as SQIVND (reference sequence). In DNA form, the CDR3 reads TGTGCCAGTCTAGTACAGAACACCGGGGAGCTGTTTTTT. Encoded protein: CASLVQNTGELFF.

There are many counts of this clonotype. This sequence joins TRBV7-9 and TRBJ2-3; D perhaps matches TRBD1 (7 bases). The CDR3 is 16 amino acids. The V gene lost 5 bases and the J gene lost 4 bases, with 19 bases spanning the gap. From germline, CDR1 is SEHNR and CDR2 FQNEAQ (reference sequence). This CDR3 is CASSPRGQRRADTQYF. DNA for the CDR3: TGTGCCAGCAGCCCCCGGGGACAGCGGAGGGCAGATACGCAGTATTTT.

At least ten counts were recorded for this clonotype. The chain couples TRBV6-2 or TRBV6-3 to TRBJ2-2; the D call may be TRBD1 or TRBD2 (5 bases each). The germline V gene has CDR1 MNHEY and CDR2 SVGEGT. The CDR3 is 15 amino acids. V was clipped by 0 bases and J by 6 bases, with 11 bases between them. In nucleotides, the CDR3 is TGTGCCAGCAGTTACTCCGACGGGGCGCCCGGGGAGCTGTTTTTT. Its translation is CASSYSDGAPGELFF.

This clonotype was detected ten times or more. The CDR3 is CSVSTGTGNEQFF. DNA for the CDR3: TGCAGCGTTTCGACCGGGACAGGCAATGAGCAGTTCTTC. The rearrangement uses TRBV29-1 and TRBJ2-1; 8 bases fit TRBD1. The CDR3 is made up of 13 amino acids. The V and J ends lost 5 bases and 6 bases, in that order; junction bases with no gene match: 6. Germline V gene sequence: CDR1 SQVTM, CDR2 ANQGSEA.

This clonotype was seen many times. This chain uses TRBV6-5 with TRBJ2-1; D possibly corresponds to TRBD2 (6 bases). This CDR3 is 13 amino acids long. V was pared by 2 bases and J by 6 bases, with 8 bases between. Germline loops: CDR1 MNHEY, CDR2 SVGAGI. CDR3 in amino acids: CASSYGRGNEQFF. CDR3 sequence (DNA): TGTGCCAGCAGTTACGGGCGGGGCAATGAGCAGTTCTTC.

This clonotype was found many times. V usage is TRBV30 and J usage is TRBJ2-2; D is undetermined. From germline, CDR1 is GTSNPN and CDR2 SVGIG (reference sequence). V dropped 1 base and J dropped 0 bases, with 9 bases sitting between them. This CDR3 spans 15 amino acids. CDR3 nucleotide sequence: TGTGCCTGGAGTGGGTTGCGGCCGAACACCGGGGAGCTGTTTTTT. It is translated as CAWSGLRPNTGELFF.

This clonotype was recorded at least ten times. The rearrangement uses TRBV6-2 or TRBV6-3 and TRBJ2-1; no definite D call. The CDR3 consists of 11 residues. Germline assignment: CDR1 MNHEY and CDR2 SVGEGT. V shed 6 bases and J shed 7 bases, with 7 bases lying between them. The CDR3 sequence: CASSPLNEQFF. The CDR3 coding sequence is TGTGCCAGCAGCCCCTTAAATGAGCAGTTCTTC.

This clonotype was seen only a few times. The gene calls are TRBV6-6 and TRBJ2-7; 7 nucleotides agree with TRBD1. This CDR3 contains 13 residues. Germline CDR1 is MNHNY and CDR2 is SVGAGI (reference sequence). V dropped 5 bases and J dropped 6; count of bases not matched to a gene: 7. The CDR3 bases are TGTGCCAGCAGTGGACGACAGGGAACCGAGCAGTACTTC. It is translated as CASSGRQGTEQYF.

This clonotype was recorded at least ten times. This rearrangement joins TRBV11-2 to TRBJ2-7; either TRBD1 or TRBD2 may fit D (6 bases each). The CDR3 is 13 amino acids. The germline V gene encodes CDR1 SGHAT and CDR2 FQNNGV. V was trimmed by 4 bases and J by 2 bases, leaving 9 bases between them. CDR3: CASSSGAPYEQYF. For the CDR3, the DNA is TGTGCCAGCAGCTCGGGGGCCCCCTACGAGCAGTACTTC.

This clonotype appeared a few times. The rearrangement joins TRBV5-1 to TRBJ2-7; D is unclear. The CDR3 is 11 residues long. Trimming cost V 4 bases and J 3 bases, with 5 bases left between them. CDR1 and CDR2 from the germline V gene are SGHRS and YFSETQ. The CDR3 nucleotides read TGCGCCAGCAGCGTGGGCTACGAGCAGTACTTC. It codes for CASSVGYEQYF.

This clonotype was counted ten times or more. This chain's CDR3 is CASSEGRAYEQYF. DNA for the CDR3: TGTGCCAGCAGCGAGGGACGGGCCTACGAGCAGTACTTC. This chain connects TRBV9 to TRBJ2-7; either TRBD1 or TRBD2 may supply D (5 bases each). Per the germline V gene, CDR1 is SGDLS and CDR2 is YYNGEE. The CDR3 runs 13 residues. V was shortened by 3 bases and J by 2 bases, with 9 bases between the two germline ends.

This clonotype has ten or more counts. V and J are TRBV20-1 and TRBJ2-2; no clear D. Germline V gene lookup returns CDR1 DFQATT and CDR2 SNEGSKA (reference sequence). The length of the CDR3 is 12 residues. Trimming left V 2 bases short and J 3 bases short, with 4 bases between. CDR3 protein: CSARRHTGELFF. The DNA for the CDR3 is TGCAGTGCTAGAAGGCACACCGGGGAGCTGTTTTTT.

This clonotype has ten or more counts. The chain uses TRBV29-1 and TRBJ2-1; D might be TRBD2 (6 bases). The CDR3 contains 10 residues. Deletions cut 4 bases from V and 14 bases from J, with 12 bases between. Germline V gene data show CDR1 as SQVTM and CDR2 as ANQGSEA. This CDR3 is CSVGAGGEFF. CDR3 DNA: TGCAGCGTTGGGGCCGGAGGGGAGTTCTTC.

The sample holds many counts of this clonotype. The chain links TRBV19 to TRBJ2-1; 12 bases are shared with TRBD2. The germline gives CDR1 LNHDA, CDR2 SQIVND (reference sequence). There are 16 residues in the CDR3. V lost 3 bases to trimming and J lost 6 bases; unmatched junction nucleotides: 6. The CDR3 DNA sequence: TGTGCCAGTAGTATCCTAGCGGGGGGGCCGGGCAATGAGCAGTTCTTC. Encoded protein: CASSILAGGPGNEQFF.

This clonotype was seen at least ten times. The chain recombines TRBV6-2 or TRBV6-3 with TRBJ2-2; tentative D call: TRBD1 (6 bases). Per germline, CDR1 MNHEY and CDR2 SVGEGT. The V end lost 8 bases, the J end lost 0 bases, and 22 bases lay between the germline ends. CDR3 length: 18 residues. The CDR3 bases are TGTGCCAGCTCTTCGTCCCGATGGGACACTTCGAACACCGGGGAGCTGTTTTTT. It yields the protein CASSSSRWDTSNTGELFF.

This clonotype was counted ten times or more. The chain joins TRBV6-2 or TRBV6-3 to TRBJ1-1; the D is unclear. The CDR3 has 12 residues. V was clipped by 8 bases and J by 0 bases, with 7 bases between them. Germline assignment: CDR1 MNHEY and CDR2 SVGEGT. CDR3 region: CASRPLNTEAFF. CDR3 nucleotides: TGTGCCAGCCGACCTTTGAACACTGAAGCTTTCTTT.

This clonotype was observed many times. V gene TRBV4-1 combines with J gene TRBJ1-6; D is unclear. The CDR3 sequence is 16 residues long. Germline lookup yields CDR1 MGHRA and CDR2 YSYEKL. V lost 0 bases and J 0 bases, leaving 6 bases between the germline ends. The CDR3 here is CASSQEAFSYNSPLHF. The CDR3, as DNA: TGCGCCAGCAGCCAAGAGGCGTTCTCCTATAATTCACCCCTCCACTTT.

This clonotype was observed at least ten times. The rearrangement uses TRBV2 and TRBJ2-1; possibly TRBD1 for D (6 bases). V dropped 10 bases and J dropped 10 bases, with 14 bases sitting between them. CDR3 length equals 11 residues. The germline gives CDR1 SNHLY, CDR2 FYNNEI. The CDR3 loop reads CATTGFGEQFF. The CDR3 bases are TGTGCCACCACAGGGTTCGGGGAGCAGTTCTTC.

This clonotype showed up many times. The V call is TRBV4-2, the J call TRBJ1-3; D possibly corresponds to TRBD1 (5 bases). The CDR3 sequence is 15 residues long. Trimming pared 0 bases from V and 4 bases from J, leaving 10 bases between. Germline CDR1 LGHNA, CDR2 YNFKEQ. The CDR3 sequence: CASSQERDSGNTIYF. In DNA form, the CDR3 reads TGTGCCAGCAGCCAAGAAAGGGACTCGGGAAACACCATATATTTT.

This clonotype appeared many times. The gene calls are TRBV7-8 and TRBJ2-1, with 12 bases lining up with TRBD2. The germline V gene has CDR1 SGHVS and CDR2 FQNEAQ. V dropped 0 bases and J dropped 9; count of bases not matched to a gene: 6. This CDR3 region has 16 residues. CDR3 DNA: TGTGCCAGCAGCTTAGCGCTGCTAGCGGGAGGGTCTGAGCAGTTCTTC. Translating it yields CASSLALLAGGSEQFF.

This clonotype was seen only once. A read error is possible here, since a much larger clone lies one base away. The genes are TRBV7-2 and TRBJ2-3; either TRBD1 or TRBD2 may fit D (5 bases each). Germline V gene sequence: CDR1 SGHTA, CDR2 FQGNSA. This CDR3 comprises 15 residues. V lost 5 bases, J lost 2 bases, and 14 bases lay in between. The CDR3 loop reads CASSPRGRTTDTQYF. In DNA, the CDR3 is TGTGCCAGCAGCCCCCGGGGACGGACCACAGATACGCAGTATTTT.

This clonotype has a count of ten or more. The DNA of the CDR3 is TGTGCCAGCAGCTTGGGACAGGTCCAATCCTACGAGCAGTACTTC. This translates into CASSLGQVQSYEQYF. The V and J genes are TRBV5-4 and TRBJ2-7; tentative D call: TRBD1 (6 bases). Trimming removed 0 bases at V and 1 base at J, with 11 bases between. Germline assignment: CDR1 SGHNT and CDR2 YYREEE (reference sequence). This CDR3 is 15 amino acids long.

Of note for this clonotype: This may stem from a read error, because a much larger clone lies one nucleotide away. This rearrangement joins TRBV7-9 to TRBJ2-3; D perhaps matches TRBD2 (6 bases). The CDR3 runs to 15 residues. Germline lookup yields CDR1 SEHNR and CDR2 FQNEAQ (reference sequence). Written as DNA, the CDR3 is TGTGTCAGCAGCGGGCCAGGGTCTAGCACAGATACGCAGTATTTT. As protein: CVSSGPGSSTDTQYF.

This clonotype showed up many times. The rearrangement uses TRBV7-3 and TRBJ2-5; 7 bases align to TRBD2. Trimming at V came to 2 bases and at J to 4 bases, leaving 4 bases not matched to a gene. Germline V gives CDR1 SGHTA, CDR2 FQGTGA. The CDR3 has 14 amino acids. The CDR3 loop reads CASSLAGAGETQYF. For the CDR3, the DNA is TGTGCCAGCAGCTTAGCGGGAGCGGGAGAGACCCAGTACTTC.

This clonotype was seen repeatedly, ten times or more. The gene calls are TRBV12-3 or TRBV12-4 and TRBJ2-1; D is ambiguous. The ends were cut back, 3 bases at V and 8 bases at J, with 14 bases in the middle. The CDR3 totals 14 residues. CDR3 DNA sequence: TGTGCCAGCAGTTTGGTCTCGTACAGAGATGAGCAGTTCTTC. It translates to CASSLVSYRDEQFF.

Many counts were recorded for this clonotype. The V gene is TRBV12-3 or TRBV12-4, the J gene TRBJ1-1; D perhaps matches TRBD1 (5 bases). This CDR3 comprises 14 residues. The V gene lost 7 bases and the J gene lost 0 bases, with 12 bases spanning the gap. The CDR3, as DNA: TGTGCCAGCACCCGGGCGGGGCTGAACACTGAAGCTTTCTTT. It yields the protein CASTRAGLNTEAFF.

This rearrangement joins TRBV5-1 to TRBJ2-7; possibly TRBD1 or TRBD2 for D (6 bases each). This CDR3 comprises 15 residues. Germline values: CDR1 SGHRS, CDR2 YFSETQ. The V end lost 6 bases, the J end lost 0 bases, and 16 bases lay between the germline ends. This CDR3 reads CASTPGDSSSYEQYF. The CDR3 coding sequence is TGCGCCAGCACTCCAGGGGACTCAAGCTCCTACGAGCAGTACTTC.